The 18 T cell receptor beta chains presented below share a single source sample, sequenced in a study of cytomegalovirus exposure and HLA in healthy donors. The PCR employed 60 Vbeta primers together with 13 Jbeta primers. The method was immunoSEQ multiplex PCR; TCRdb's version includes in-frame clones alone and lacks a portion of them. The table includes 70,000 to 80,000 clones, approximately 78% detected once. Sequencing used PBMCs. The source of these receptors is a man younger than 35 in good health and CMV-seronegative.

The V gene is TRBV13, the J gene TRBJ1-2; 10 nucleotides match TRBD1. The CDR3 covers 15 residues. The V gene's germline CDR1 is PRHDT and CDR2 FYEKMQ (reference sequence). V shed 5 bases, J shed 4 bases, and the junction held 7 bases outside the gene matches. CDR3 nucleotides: TGTGCCAGCAGCCCTAAGACAGGGGGCGTCTATGGCTACACCTTC. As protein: CASSPKTGGVYGYTF.

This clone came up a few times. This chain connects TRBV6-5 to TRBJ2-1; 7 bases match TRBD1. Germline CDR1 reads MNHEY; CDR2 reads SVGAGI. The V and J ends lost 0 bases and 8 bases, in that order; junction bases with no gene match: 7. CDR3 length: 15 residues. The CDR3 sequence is CASSYSTQGFDEQFF. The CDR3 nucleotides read TGTGCCAGCAGTTACTCGACACAGGGGTTCGATGAGCAGTTCTTC.

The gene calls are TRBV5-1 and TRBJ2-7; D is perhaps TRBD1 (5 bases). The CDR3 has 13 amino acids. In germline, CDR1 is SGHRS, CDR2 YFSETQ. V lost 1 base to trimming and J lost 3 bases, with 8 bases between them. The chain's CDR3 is CASSLSGYYEQYF. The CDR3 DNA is TGCGCCAGCAGCTTGTCAGGGTACTACGAGCAGTACTTC.

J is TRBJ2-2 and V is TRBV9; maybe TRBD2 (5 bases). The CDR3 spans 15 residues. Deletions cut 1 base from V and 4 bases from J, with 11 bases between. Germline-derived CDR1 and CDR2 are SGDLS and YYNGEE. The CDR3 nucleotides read TGTGCCAGCAGCGTATGGGGAGTAAGCACCGGGGAGCTGTTTTTT. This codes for CASSVWGVSTGELFF.

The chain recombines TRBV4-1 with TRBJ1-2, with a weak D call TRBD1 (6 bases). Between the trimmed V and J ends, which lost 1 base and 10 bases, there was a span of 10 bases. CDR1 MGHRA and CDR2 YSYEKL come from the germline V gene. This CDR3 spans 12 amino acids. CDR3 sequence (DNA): TGCGCCAGCAGCCAAGTAGGGGGTCCCTACACCTTC. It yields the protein CASSQVGGPYTF.

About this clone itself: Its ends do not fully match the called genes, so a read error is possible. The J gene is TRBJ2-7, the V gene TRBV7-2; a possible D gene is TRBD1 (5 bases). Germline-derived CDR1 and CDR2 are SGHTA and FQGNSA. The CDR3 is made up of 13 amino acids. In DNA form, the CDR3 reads TGTGCCAGCAGCGTAGCCAGGGTCTACGAGCAGTACTTC. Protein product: CASSVARVYEQYF.

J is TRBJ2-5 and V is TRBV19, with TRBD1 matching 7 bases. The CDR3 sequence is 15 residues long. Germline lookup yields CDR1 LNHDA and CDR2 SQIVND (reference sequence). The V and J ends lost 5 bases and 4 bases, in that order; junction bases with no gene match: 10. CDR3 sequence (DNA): TGTGCCAGTAGTTTCAGGACAGGTGTCGCAGAGACCCAGTACTTC. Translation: CASSFRTGVAETQYF.

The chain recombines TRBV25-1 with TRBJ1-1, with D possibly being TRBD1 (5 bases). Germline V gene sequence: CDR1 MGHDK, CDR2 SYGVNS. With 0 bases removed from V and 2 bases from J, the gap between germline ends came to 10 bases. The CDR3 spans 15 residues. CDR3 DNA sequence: TGTGCCAGCAGTGAATATCGGGGGGGTAACACTGAAGCTTTCTTT. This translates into CASSEYRGGNTEAFF.

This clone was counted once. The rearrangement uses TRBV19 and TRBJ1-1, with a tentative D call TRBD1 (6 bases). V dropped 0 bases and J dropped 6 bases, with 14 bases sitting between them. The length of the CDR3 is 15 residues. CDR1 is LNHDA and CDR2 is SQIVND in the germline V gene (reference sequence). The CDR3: CASSIERSRTAEAFF. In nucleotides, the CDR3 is TGTGCCAGTAGTATAGAACGGTCGAGGACAGCTGAAGCTTTCTTT. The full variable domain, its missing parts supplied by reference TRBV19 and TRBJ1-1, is DGGITQSPKYLFRKEGQNVTLSCEQNLNHDAMYWYRQDPGQGLRLIYYSQIVNDFQKGDIAEGYSVSREKKESFPLTVTSAQKNPTAFYLCASSIERSRTAEAFFGQGTRLTVV.

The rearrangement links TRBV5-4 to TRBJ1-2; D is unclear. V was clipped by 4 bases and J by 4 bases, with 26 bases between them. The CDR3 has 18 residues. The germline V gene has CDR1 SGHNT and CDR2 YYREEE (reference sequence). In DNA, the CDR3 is TGTGCCAGCAGCCCCCCGACGATGGAGGGCGTGTCGGGCTATGGCTACACCTTC. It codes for CASSPPTMEGVSGYGYTF.

CDR3 DNA sequence: TGTGCCAGCAGCTCACAGGGGGAAGGCACTGAAGCTTTCTTT. Residues: CASSSQGEGTEAFF. This rearrangement joins TRBV7-3 to TRBJ1-1, with 8 positions matching TRBD1. V was clipped by 4 bases and J by 4 bases; unmatched bases: 5. The CDR3 runs to 14 residues. Germline CDR1 reads SGHTA; CDR2 reads FQGTGA. The complete variable domain, with remaining parts taken from reference TRBV7-3 and TRBJ1-1, reads GAGVSQTPSNKVTEKGKYVELRCDPISGHTALYWYRQSLGQGPEFLIYFQGTGAADDSGLPNDRFFAVRPEGSVSTLKIQRTERGDSAVYLCASSSQGEGTEAFFGQGTRLTVV.

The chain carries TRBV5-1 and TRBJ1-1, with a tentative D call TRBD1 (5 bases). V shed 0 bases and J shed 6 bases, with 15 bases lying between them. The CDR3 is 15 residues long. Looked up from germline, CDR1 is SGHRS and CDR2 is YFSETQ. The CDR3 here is CASSLGLGGDSEAFF. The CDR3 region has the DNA TGCGCCAGCAGCTTGGGGTTGGGGGGGGATTCTGAAGCTTTCTTT.

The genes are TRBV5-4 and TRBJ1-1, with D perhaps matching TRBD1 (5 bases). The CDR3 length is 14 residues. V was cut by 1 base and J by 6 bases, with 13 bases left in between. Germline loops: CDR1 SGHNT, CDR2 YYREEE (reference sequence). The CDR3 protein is CASSLQGASAEAFF. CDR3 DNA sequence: TGTGCCAGCAGCTTGCAAGGGGCGAGTGCTGAAGCTTTCTTT. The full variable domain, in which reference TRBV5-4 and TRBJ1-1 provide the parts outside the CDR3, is ETGVTQSPTHLIKTRGQQVTLRCSSQSGHNTVSWYQQALGQGPQFIFQYYREEENGRGNFPPRFSGLQFPNYSSELNVNALELDDSALYLCASSLQGASAEAFFGQGTRLTVV.

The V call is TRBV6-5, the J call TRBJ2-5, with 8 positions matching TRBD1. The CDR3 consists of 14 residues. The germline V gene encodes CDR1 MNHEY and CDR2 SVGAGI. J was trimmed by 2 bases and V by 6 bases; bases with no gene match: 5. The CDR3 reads CASSLWTGQETQYF. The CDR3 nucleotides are TGTGCCAGCAGCCTCTGGACAGGGCAAGAGACCCAGTACTTC.

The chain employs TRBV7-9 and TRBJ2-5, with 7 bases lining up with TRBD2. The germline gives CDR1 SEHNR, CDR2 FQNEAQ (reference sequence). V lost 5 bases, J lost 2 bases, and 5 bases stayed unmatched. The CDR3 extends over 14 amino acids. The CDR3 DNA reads TGTGCCAGCAGCCACAAGGGACTACAAGAGACCCAGTACTTC. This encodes CASSHKGLQETQYF.

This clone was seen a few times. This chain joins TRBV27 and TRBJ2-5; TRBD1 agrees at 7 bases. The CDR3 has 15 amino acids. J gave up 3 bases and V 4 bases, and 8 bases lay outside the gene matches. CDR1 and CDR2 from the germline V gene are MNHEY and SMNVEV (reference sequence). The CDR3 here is CASSSGQTYKETQYF. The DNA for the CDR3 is TGTGCCAGCAGTTCGGGACAGACCTACAAAGAGACCCAGTACTTC.

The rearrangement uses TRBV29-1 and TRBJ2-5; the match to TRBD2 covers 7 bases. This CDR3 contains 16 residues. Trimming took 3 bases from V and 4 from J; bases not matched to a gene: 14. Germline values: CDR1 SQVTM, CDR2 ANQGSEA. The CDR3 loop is CSVEGPSGGEGETQYF. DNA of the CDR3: TGCAGCGTTGAGGGTCCATCGGGCGGGGAGGGAGAGACCCAGTACTTC.

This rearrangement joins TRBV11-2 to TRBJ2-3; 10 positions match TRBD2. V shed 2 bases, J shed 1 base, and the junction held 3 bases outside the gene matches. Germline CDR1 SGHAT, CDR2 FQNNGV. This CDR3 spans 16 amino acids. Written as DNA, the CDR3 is TGTGCCAGCAGCTTAATAGCGGGGGGCCGCACAGATACGCAGTATTTT. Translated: CASSLIAGGRTDTQYF.